A single T cell receptor (beta chain) is shown here with its context. A read error may produce the germline difference seen at one junction end. This CDR3 is 17 amino acids long. Looked up from germline, CDR1 is SSHAT and CDR2 is FNYEAQ (reference sequence). The source of the sample is a study of blood T cell repertoires in COVID-19. Study information: T cells, B-cell-depleted T cells, or PBMCs supplied cDNA or gDNA.

Measured with immunoSEQ multiplex PCR; TCRdb has only the in-frame clones, and not every one. The data contain around 300,000 clones, roughly nine tenths of them singletons. Sequencing was done on a sample of peripheral blood. The TCR originated in a man aged 45-65 years with acute or convalescent COVID-19. The gene calls are TRBV7-7 and TRBJ1-5; D may be TRBD1 (5 bases). The CDR3 DNA follows: TGTGCTAGCAGCTTAGCAAGGGGCGGCAGGGCTGGGCAGCCCCAGCATTTT. Translating gives CASSLARGGRAGQPQHF.